The present TCR beta chain was sequenced within a study of shared clonotypes between healthy human individuals. Looking at the study overall: Serving as donors were two women and three men, whose ages spanned 18 to 49.

With regard to this clone: Antigen: not known.

Study conclusions and caveats: Compared with clonotypes that all four donors shared, non-shared clonotypes had lower generation probabilities.

Recent acute infections and vaccinations were absent in the healthy HIV-negative adult donors. The CD4+ fraction was divided into a CD45RA+ naive subset and a CD45RA-negative memory subset. V lost 8 bases and J lost 0, with 8 bases in between. CDR3 size: 13 residues. Germline CDR1 LNHDA, CDR2 SQIVND (reference sequence). Sequencing was performed with immunoSEQ multiplex PCR; in TCRdb, only in-frame clones are kept and a portion is missing. The data contain 2 million to 3 million clones, over 85% of them singletons. The TCR was taken from a man aged 18-30 years in good health. Some clones in this sample may be carry-over from other donors' samples. Sequenced: naive CD4+ T cells from PBMCs. Described subset: CD45RA+ positively selected. The chain uses TRBV19 and TRBJ1-5, with D unresolved. The CDR3 DNA is TGTGCCAGTGGCAGTGATAGCAATCAGCCCCAGCATTTT. This sequence encodes CASGSDSNQPQHF. The whole variable domain, remainder taken from reference TRBV19 and TRBJ1-5, is DGGITQSPKYLFRKEGQNVTLSCEQNLNHDAMYWYRQDPGQGLRLIYYSQIVNDFQKGDIAEGYSVSREKKESFPLTVTSAQKNPTAFYLCASGSDSNQPQHFGDGTRLSIL.